The rows below give T cell receptor beta chains drawn from one sample of a study of a mutant IDH1 vaccine in newly diagnosed glioma. Clones were read by immunoSEQ multiplex PCR, and TCRdb kept only the in-frame ones, dropping some. The sample lists roughly 50,000 clones; about 82% were seen once. Sequenced material: PBMCs, taken from a glioma patient treated with radiotherapy, temozolomide or both. Receptors were obtained from a man younger than 30 with glioma. Each CDR3 is given with its conserved first and last residue. D genes are given only for firm matches. Rows give clone size only sometimes, using once, few, many, or a class for an expanded clone.

>TRBJ1-2|-|TRBV7-9|15|-
CASSLPGQVLYGYTF
TGTGCCAGCTCGCTCCCAGGGCAGGTCCTTTATGGCTACACCTTC
>TRBJ2-1|-|TRBV25-1|17|-
CASSADKYYSSYNEQFF
TGTGCCAGCAGTGCGGACAAGTATTACAGCTCCTACAATGAGCAGTTCTTC
>TRBJ1-6|-|TRBV6-1|14|large
CASLREPYNSPLHF
TGTGCCAGCCTCAGGGAGCCCTATAATTCACCCCTCCACTTT
>TRBJ2-5|-|TRBV27|17|-
CASSSLPLRRGQETQYF
TGTGCCAGCAGTTCCCTCCCCCTCCGGAGAGGACAAGAGACCCAGTACTTC
>TRBJ2-7|-|TRBV6-6|13|few
CASSPIQNYEQYF
TGTGCCAGCAGTCCCATACAGAACTACGAGCAGTACTTC
>TRBJ2-2|-|TRBV25-1|14|-
CASSGSGFTGELFF
TGTGCCAGCAGTGGATCAGGGTTCACCGGGGAGCTGTTTTTT
>TRBJ1-4|-|TRBV15|14|-
CATANRCPGEKLFF
TGTGCCACCGCTAACAGGTGCCCGGGTGAAAAACTGTTTTTT
>TRBJ2-3|TRBD2|TRBV11-3|18|-
CASSATSGGLVGADTQYF
TGTGCCAGCAGCGCTACTAGCGGGGGACTTGTTGGCGCAGATACGCAGTATTTT
>TRBJ1-1|-|TRBV10-3|14|-
CAISETFRAAEAFF
TGTGCCATCAGCGAGACCTTCCGGGCCGCTGAAGCTTTCTTT
>TRBJ2-2|TRBD2|TRBV13|16|-
CASSSRTSGSAGELFF
TGTGCCAGCAGCTCACGGACTAGCGGGAGTGCCGGGGAGCTGTTTTTT
>TRBJ2-3|-|TRBV10-3|12|once
CAISEATDTQYF
TGTGCCATCAGTGAAGCCACAGATACGCAGTATTTT
>TRBJ1-5|-|TRBV6-1|15|-
CASGENGENNQPQHF
TGTGCCAGCGGTGAAAACGGGGAGAACAATCAGCCCCAGCATTTT
>TRBJ2-7|-|TRBV10-3|14|-
CAINHDWGDYEQYF
TGTGCCATCAATCATGACTGGGGGGATTACGAGCAGTACTTC
>TRBJ1-1|TRBD1|TRBV5-1|15|once
CASSLGQGAGGEAFF
TGCGCCAGCAGCTTGGGACAGGGGGCCGGGGGAGAAGCTTTCTTT
>TRBJ2-7|TRBD2|TRBV19|17|-
CASSFRRLAGGAYEQYF
TGTGCCAGTAGTTTTCGCCGGCTAGCGGGAGGAGCCTACGAGCAGTACTTC
>TRBJ2-1|TRBD2|TRBV5-1|16|-
CASSLEPAGGPDEQFF
TGCGCCAGCAGCTTGGAGCCAGCGGGGGGGCCAGATGAGCAGTTCTTC
>TRBJ1-1|-|TRBV2|13|few
CASSQGENTEAFF
TGTGCCAGTTCCCAGGGTGAGAACACTGAAGCTTTCTTT
>TRBJ1-5|-|TRBV6-5|14|-
CASSYGGGNQPQHF
TGTGCCAGCAGTTACGGGGGAGGGAATCAGCCCCAGCATTTT
>TRBJ1-1|TRBD1|TRBV29-1|12|-
CSVGQGRTEAFF
TGCAGCGTTGGACAGGGCCGGACTGAAGCTTTCTTT
>TRBJ2-2|-|TRBV29-1|14|-
CSVLPQERGGELFF
TGCAGCGTTCTCCCACAGGAGAGGGGCGGGGAGCTGTTTTTT
>TRBJ1-5|TRBD1|TRBV7-2|17|once
CASSFWSRQGANQPQHF
TGTGCCAGCAGCTTCTGGTCTCGACAGGGGGCCAATCAGCCCCAGCATTTT
>TRBJ2-7|TRBD2|TRBV5-1|17|-
CASSVAGTSGGSYEQYF
TGCGCCAGCAGCGTCGCCGGGACTAGCGGGGGTTCCTACGAGCAGTACTTC
>TRBJ1-6|TRBD1|TRBV6-1|18|-
CASSGRQGSGSYNSPLHF
TGTGCCAGCAGTGGGAGACAGGGCTCGGGCTCCTATAATTCACCCCTCCACTTT
>TRBJ2-7|TRBD1|TRBV19|14|-
CASMDRKGTYEQYF
TGTGCCAGTATGGACAGGAAGGGTACCTACGAGCAGTACTTC
>TRBJ1-1|-|TRBV4-1|15|-
CASSQDSGAAIAAFF
TGCGCCAGCAGCCAAGATTCAGGGGCAGCCATTGCAGCTTTCTTT
>TRBJ1-1|-|TRBV6-1|12|few
CASSEFRGHAFF
TGTGCCAGCAGTGAGTTCAGAGGCCATGCTTTCTTT
>TRBJ2-6|-|TRBV6-6|16|once
CASSQQGGSGANVLTF
TGTGCCAGCAGCCAACAGGGTGGCTCTGGGGCCAACGTCCTGACTTTC
>TRBJ2-2|TRBD1|TRBV25-1|17|-
CASSDGTGLKNTGELFF
TGTGCCAGCAGTGACGGGACAGGCCTTAAGAACACCGGGGAGCTGTTTTTT
>TRBJ2-2|-|TRBV6-5|13|-
CASRVRGVGELFF
TGTGCCAGCAGGGTCAGGGGGGTGGGGGAGCTGTTTTTT
>TRBJ1-3|-|TRBV4-3|15|-
CASSQEGGSGNTIYF
TGCGCCAGCAGCCAAGAGGGGGGGTCTGGAAACACCATATATTTT
>TRBJ1-4|-|TRBV5-1|13|-
CASTGTSDEKLFF
TGCGCCAGCACCGGGACAAGCGATGAAAAACTGTTTTTT
>TRBJ2-5|-|TRBV30|14|once
CAWKGLSRAETQYF
TGTGCCTGGAAAGGGCTAAGCAGGGCGGAGACCCAGTACTTC
>TRBJ1-1|-|TRBV29-1|12|few
CSAQGGGTEAFF
TGCAGCGCCCAGGGCGGGGGCACTGAAGCTTTCTTT
>TRBJ1-4|-|TRBV14|14|-
CASSQGATNEKLFF
TGTGCCAGCAGCCAAGGGGCAACTAATGAAAAACTGTTTTTT
>TRBJ1-2|TRBD1|TRBV5-4|15|-
CASSPGTGPDYGYTF
TGTGCCAGCAGCCCCGGGACAGGGCCAGACTATGGCTACACCTTC